These T cell receptor beta chains were read from a single sample in a study of blood T cell repertoires in COVID-19. Measured with immunoSEQ multiplex PCR; TCRdb has only the in-frame clones, and not every one. Found here are roughly 260,000 clones, over 75% of them singletons; the top ten hold less than 3%. Sequencing was carried out using peripheral blood. The receptors come from a woman aged 45 to 65 with acute or convalescent COVID-19. Each CDR3 is given without its conserved first and last residue. The order of the fields is J gene, V gene, D gene, CDR3 protein. The D gene is left open where the match is weak.

j_gene: TRBJ1-1; v_gene: TRBV5-6; d_gene: .; CDR3aa: ASSRIRGRGTEAF
j_gene: TRBJ1-5; v_gene: TRBV9; d_gene: TRBD1; CDR3aa: ASSKGQGSHQPQH
j_gene: TRBJ1-3; v_gene: TRBV7-6; d_gene: .; CDR3aa: ASSLELLSSGNTIY
j_gene: TRBJ1-1; v_gene: TRBV10-3; d_gene: .; CDR3aa: AIRHTAQGAEAF
j_gene: TRBJ1-5; v_gene: TRBV24-1; d_gene: .; CDR3aa: ATRDLGGDQPQH
j_gene: TRBJ2-1; v_gene: TRBV5-1; d_gene: .; CDR3aa: ASSQGSFNEQF
j_gene: TRBJ2-1; v_gene: TRBV14; d_gene: TRBD1; CDR3aa: ASSARDRGASGTSYSYNEQF
j_gene: TRBJ1-6; v_gene: TRBV30; d_gene: TRBD1; CDR3aa: AWGLGTDPLNNSPLH
j_gene: TRBJ2-1; v_gene: TRBV11-1; d_gene: TRBD2; CDR3aa: ASSHGLAGLYNEQF
j_gene: TRBJ1-2; v_gene: TRBV28; d_gene: .; CDR3aa: ASSLAGVAGYT
j_gene: TRBJ2-1; v_gene: TRBV5-4; d_gene: .; CDR3aa: ASSLLGEQF
j_gene: TRBJ1-1; v_gene: TRBV6-5; d_gene: .; CDR3aa: ASSLEGLNTEAF
j_gene: TRBJ1-1; v_gene: TRBV15; d_gene: .; CDR3aa: ATSRAGTYTEAF
j_gene: TRBJ1-1; v_gene: TRBV5-1; d_gene: TRBD1; CDR3aa: ASSGTGRENTEAF
j_gene: TRBJ1-4; v_gene: TRBV11-2; d_gene: TRBD1; CDR3aa: ASSLGGGARRFEKLF
j_gene: TRBJ2-3; v_gene: TRBV30; d_gene: .; CDR3aa: AGGAGVGTDTQY
j_gene: TRBJ1-6; v_gene: TRBV6-1; d_gene: TRBD1; CDR3aa: ASSEAQGTASPLH
j_gene: TRBJ1-6; v_gene: TRBV5-1; d_gene: .; CDR3aa: ASSLVTGQLTSPLH
j_gene: TRBJ2-1; v_gene: TRBV14; d_gene: TRBD2; CDR3aa: ASSQDLRLAGGPSLGEQF
j_gene: TRBJ2-7; v_gene: TRBV7-6; d_gene: TRBD1; CDR3aa: ASSLVTGSSYEQY
j_gene: TRBJ1-5; v_gene: TRBV7-2; d_gene: TRBD1; CDR3aa: ASSLTGTGGRQPQH
j_gene: TRBJ2-7; v_gene: TRBV4-2; d_gene: TRBD2; CDR3aa: ASSQALAGEQY
j_gene: TRBJ2-1; v_gene: TRBV18; d_gene: TRBD2; CDR3aa: ASSRSGTSGGDEQF
j_gene: TRBJ1-2; v_gene: TRBV2; d_gene: .; CDR3aa: ASSEVGGRVYQGYT
j_gene: TRBJ1-6; v_gene: TRBV18; d_gene: TRBD1; CDR3aa: ASSPQPTGGSSGSPLH
j_gene: TRBJ1-1; v_gene: TRBV29-1; d_gene: TRBD1; CDR3aa: SVQGGPVDTEAF
j_gene: TRBJ2-2; v_gene: TRBV15; d_gene: TRBD2; CDR3aa: ATSRRGGSGTGELF
j_gene: TRBJ1-5; v_gene: TRBV28; d_gene: TRBD1; CDR3aa: ASSPDRVGQPQH
j_gene: TRBJ1-2; v_gene: TRBV19; d_gene: .; CDR3aa: ASRADRSSGGYT
j_gene: TRBJ2-7; v_gene: TRBV19; d_gene: .; CDR3aa: ASSIVLGVSYEQY
j_gene: TRBJ2-5; v_gene: TRBV25-1; d_gene: TRBD1; CDR3aa: ASSEYRGQYETQY
j_gene: TRBJ1-1; v_gene: TRBV6-2/TRBV6-3; d_gene: .; CDR3aa: ASSTRVAEAF
j_gene: TRBJ2-1; v_gene: TRBV28; d_gene: TRBD2; CDR3aa: ASSLAGAGGRNEQF
j_gene: TRBJ2-7; v_gene: TRBV7-2; d_gene: TRBD2; CDR3aa: ASSTWTSGRAREQY
j_gene: TRBJ2-3; v_gene: TRBV11-2; d_gene: TRBD2; CDR3aa: ASSPRESPDTQY
j_gene: TRBJ2-3; v_gene: TRBV5-1; d_gene: .; CDR3aa: ASSLKFISGAPGDTQY
j_gene: TRBJ2-7; v_gene: TRBV29-1; d_gene: .; CDR3aa: SVAGTSFEQY
j_gene: TRBJ2-7; v_gene: TRBV18; d_gene: TRBD1; CDR3aa: ASSLGQGGLIYEQY
j_gene: TRBJ1-2; v_gene: TRBV28; d_gene: .; CDR3aa: ASSLLEMGSGYGYT
j_gene: TRBJ1-2; v_gene: TRBV24-1; d_gene: TRBD1; CDR3aa: ATSDTRTGQNGYT